These 14 T cell receptor beta chains originate from one sample sequenced in a study of post-analysis software for immune sequencing data (dated by TCRdb to 2015 to 2017). Summary of the overall study and its limitations: Significantly higher frequencies in patients than in controls were found for roughly 5 TRBV segments, including TRBV5-6, TRBV5-1 and TRBV20-1.

Library method: PCR. TCRdb lists the instrument as Illumina HiSeq 2500. Unique molecular identifiers were incorporated into TCR beta cDNA libraries to reduce PCR and sequencing biases. TCRdb handled the public reads itself, with Q25 trimming in fastp and clone calling in MiXCR, and kept productive beta chains. A single entry per CDR3 protein holds the most common genes and DNA from its merged rows. The sample contains 600,000 to 750,000 distinct CDR3 sequences, more than 50% of them found a single time. About 11% of the sample is held by the ten biggest clonotypes. Which antigens these TCRs recognize remains unknown. Sequencing was carried out using blood. The source of these receptors is a girl aged 2 to 9 with multiple sclerosis.

In its sample, this clonotype was seen a few times. This sequence joins TRBV20-1 and TRBJ2-3, with 7 bases aligning to TRBD1. The CDR3 length is 19 residues. V gave up 4 bases and J gave up 3 bases; unmatched junction bases: 22. The V gene's germline CDR1 is DFQATT and CDR2 SNEGSKA (reference sequence). CDR3 nucleotides: TGCAGTGCTACACCCTACCCACAGGGGCCCCGTCTTTTGACAGATACGCAGTATTTT. Translation: CSATPYPQGPRLLTDTQYF.

The J gene is TRBJ2-1, the V gene TRBV10-3; TRBD1 matches 7 bases. Germline V gives CDR1 ENHRY, CDR2 SYGVKD. J was trimmed by 7 bases and V by 2 bases; bases with no gene match: 5. This CDR3 has 14 amino acids. The CDR3, as DNA: TGTGCCATCAGTGAGAAGGGGGCCGGTAATGAGCAGTTCTTC. Protein sequence: CAISEKGAGNEQFF.

This clonotype has just a few counts. The genes are TRBV6-6 and TRBJ2-3, with 9 nucleotides matching TRBD2. CDR3 length equals 17 residues. After removal of 2 bases from V and 1 base from J, the junction contained 7 bases not matched to a gene. Germline values: CDR1 MNHNY, CDR2 SVGAGI (reference sequence). The CDR3 spells CASSYPSGESGTDTQYF. For the CDR3, the DNA is TGTGCCAGCAGTTACCCTAGCGGGGAGAGTGGCACAGATACGCAGTATTTT.

The table lists this clonotype with a few counts. The chain employs TRBV11-2 and TRBJ2-5; D is possibly TRBD1 (5 bases). This CDR3 is built from 16 residues. Trimming shortened V by 5 bases and J by 1 base, and 17 bases separated the two germline ends. Germline V gives CDR1 SGHAT, CDR2 FQNNGV. The CDR3 sequence is CASSPWGRERQETQYF. The CDR3 bases are TGTGCCAGCAGCCCCTGGGGCAGGGAACGCCAAGAGACCCAGTACTTC.

The chain is built from TRBV27 and TRBJ2-7, with a tentative D call TRBD1 (5 bases). Trimming took off 2 bases at V and 1 base at J, with 12 bases between the two ends. Germline V CDR1 and CDR2: MNHEY, SMNVEV (reference sequence). The CDR3 length is 15 residues. This chain's CDR3 is CASSLAWAGSYEQYF. The CDR3 DNA follows: TGTGCCAGCAGTTTAGCGTGGGCAGGGTCCTACGAGCAGTACTTC.

V gene TRBV25-1 combines with J gene TRBJ1-1; D remains unclear. Germline-derived CDR1 and CDR2 are MGHDK and SYGVNS. Trimming removed 1 base at V and 0 bases at J, with 9 bases between. This CDR3 is built from 15 residues. The CDR3 here is CASSEFEVMNTEAFF. For the CDR3, the DNA is TGTGCCAGCAGTGAATTCGAGGTCATGAACACTGAAGCTTTCTTT. Supplemented by reference TRBV25-1 and TRBJ1-1, the full variable domain reads EADIYQTPRYLVIGTGKKITLECSQTMGHDKMYWYQQDPGMELHLIHYSYGVNSTEKGDLSSESTVSRIRTEHFPLTLESARPSHTSQYLCASSEFEVMNTEAFFGQGTRLTVV.

J is TRBJ2-1 and V is TRBV3-1; D is unclear. This CDR3 has 15 residues. V was pared by 0 bases and J by 7 bases, with 13 bases between. From germline, CDR1 is LGHDT and CDR2 YNNKEL (reference sequence). The CDR3 region is CASSQDPDPRNEQFF. DNA of the CDR3: TGTGCCAGCAGCCAAGATCCTGACCCAAGGAATGAGCAGTTCTTC.

The rearrangement links TRBV12-3 or TRBV12-4 to TRBJ2-7, with D perhaps TRBD1 or TRBD2 (5 bases each). V was trimmed by 2 bases and J by 3 bases, leaving 14 bases between them. CDR3 size: 15 residues. The CDR3 nucleotides read TGTGCCAGCAGTTTACGTCTGAGGGGTATCTACGAGCAGTACTTC. Its protein product is CASSLRLRGIYEQYF.

V is TRBV7-8 and J is TRBJ2-4; a possible D gene is TRBD2 (5 bases). V lost 4 bases and J lost 0, with 22 bases in between. CDR1 and CDR2 (germline): SGHVS, FQNEAQ. The CDR3 length is 19 residues. CDR3 region: CASSSRRVPPRLAKNIQYF. The CDR3 nucleotides read TGTGCCAGCAGCTCACGGCGGGTTCCCCCTCGACTAGCCAAAAACATTCAGTACTTC. Filled out from reference TRBV7-8 and TRBJ2-4, the complete variable domain reads GAGVSQSPRYKVAKRGQDVALRCDPISGHVSLFWYQQALGQGPEFLTYFQNEAQLDKSGLPSDRFFAERPEGSVSTLKIQRTQQEDSAVYLCASSSRRVPPRLAKNIQYFGAGTRLSVL.

This clonotype was counted between two and nine times. The CDR3 loop is CSATVAGANVLTF. The CDR3 nucleotides are TGCAGTGCAACCGTAGCTGGGGCCAACGTCCTGACTTTC. V and J are TRBV20-1 and TRBJ2-6, with D uncertain. Trimming pared 6 bases from V and 2 bases from J, leaving 8 bases between. Germline CDR1 and CDR2: DFQATT and SNEGSKA (reference sequence). CDR3 length: 13 residues.

This chain joins TRBV12-3 or TRBV12-4 and TRBJ1-2; D is uncertain. Trimming stripped 4 bases from V and 8 bases from J, with 23 bases between. This CDR3 has 16 residues. CDR3: CASSSSILGPLYGYTF. CDR3 sequence (DNA): TGTGCCAGCAGTTCCTCGATCTTAGGGCCTCTATACGGCTACACCTTC.

The chain employs TRBV10-2 and TRBJ2-1; D may correspond to TRBD1 or TRBD2 (7 bases each). The CDR3 length is 14 residues. CDR1 is WSHSY, CDR2 SAAADI, per germline. The germline V and J ends were trimmed by 5 bases and 8 bases, with 16 bases remaining between them. The CDR3 sequence: CASSRQGGGDEQFF. The CDR3 nucleotides are TGCGCCAGCAGTCGACAGGGAGGGGGGGATGAGCAGTTCTTC.

This chain joins TRBV14 and TRBJ1-5; D is undetermined. Trimming stripped 1 base from V and 4 bases from J, with 17 bases between. Looked up from germline, CDR1 is SGHDN and CDR2 is FVKESK. The CDR3 is 17 amino acids. DNA of the CDR3: TGTGCCAGCAGCCAAGTGACGGTAGAGCTCCGGAATCAGCCCCAGCATTTT. It translates to CASSQVTVELRNQPQHF.

This clonotype was counted only a few times. The chain is built from TRBV28 and TRBJ2-3; tentatively, D is TRBD1 (6 bases). The CDR3 spans 14 residues. The V and J ends lost 5 bases and 5 bases respectively, with 14 bases between them. From germline, CDR1 is MDHEN and CDR2 SYDVKM. CDR3 in amino acids: CASSHRVSGDTQYF. The CDR3 nucleotides read TGTGCCAGCAGTCACAGGGTCAGTGGAGATACGCAGTATTTT.